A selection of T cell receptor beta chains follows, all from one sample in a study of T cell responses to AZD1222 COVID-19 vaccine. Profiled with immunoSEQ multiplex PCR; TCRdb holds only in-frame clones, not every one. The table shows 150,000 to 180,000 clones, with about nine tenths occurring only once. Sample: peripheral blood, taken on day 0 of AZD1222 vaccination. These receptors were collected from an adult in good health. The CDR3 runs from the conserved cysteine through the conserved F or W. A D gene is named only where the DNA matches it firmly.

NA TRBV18 CASSPSKGSTNEKLFF
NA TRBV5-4 CASSTDQMWEQYF
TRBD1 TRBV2 CASNPLGDRNSPLHF
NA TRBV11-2 CASSSAPRPLKGGAFF
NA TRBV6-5 CASTSFSYNEQFF
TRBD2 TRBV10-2 CASCGLAGLYNEQFF
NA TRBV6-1 CASSEGSGRGGYTF
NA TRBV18 CATRPDSQETQYF
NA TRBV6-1 CASSEAGLIYEQYF
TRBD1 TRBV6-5 CASSRTGGVNTEAFF
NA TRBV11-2 CASSGMTASSYNSPLHF
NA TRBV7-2 CASSLSIGGRQYF
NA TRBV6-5 CASVKGANTEAFF
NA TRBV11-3 CASSLLDSTEAFF
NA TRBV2 CASRETSVGRDQPQHF
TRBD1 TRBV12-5 CASGPPGGHSNYGYTF
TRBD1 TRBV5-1 CASSGQGGVGEKLFF
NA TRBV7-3 CASSLAPANTEAFF
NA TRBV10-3 CAISESRQINQPQHF
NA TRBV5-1 CASRAGSHEQYF
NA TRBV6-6 CASSYSRGYEQYF
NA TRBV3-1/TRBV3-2 CASSHGGGGNTF
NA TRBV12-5 CASAMNSNQPQHF
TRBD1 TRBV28 CASSLWLGQGNSPLHF
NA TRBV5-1 CASSLSAFQETQYF
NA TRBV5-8 CASSSDRGSGANVLTF
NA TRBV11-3 CASSLDNANTEAFF
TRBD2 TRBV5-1 CASSREGRAGVSEQFF
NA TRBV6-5 CASRPSFVRGYTF
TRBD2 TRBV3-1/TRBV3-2 CASSQARTSFSEQFF
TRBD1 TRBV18 CASSPGQGRYEQYF